This T cell receptor (beta chain) is from a study of metastatic and nonmetastatic thyroid tumors. Study details: Repertoires from blood and tumor or nodule tissue of malignant and benign thyroid patients were compared.

Broader study findings: When malignant thyroid tumors were compared with benign nodules, TCR beta diversity was reportedly significantly higher in the malignant tumors. This held in both blood and tumor samples.

The CDR3 length is 14 residues. Germline CDR1 and CDR2: MNHEY and SVGEGT. The V gene lost 5 bases and the J gene lost 1 base, with 12 bases spanning the gap. Every patient was untreated before thyroid surgery. Original methodology: A papillary thyroid cancer distant-metastasis classifier was built from CDR3 differences across clinicopathological groups. TCRdb re-analyzed the PCR reads through MiXCR. In this record, the V and J calls reflect TCRdb's handling and not the investigators' own analysis. Of more than 20,000 clones in the sample, 13% were seen once. Comment on this clone: What it binds is not known.

The sequencing input was blood. The rearrangement links TRBV6-2 or TRBV6-3 to TRBJ2-7; possible D gene TRBD1, 5 bases. The clonotype originates from a female donor with papillary thyroid cancer or a benign thyroid nodule (not recorded which). Some clones in this sample may be carry-over from other donors' samples. For the CDR3, the DNA is TGTGCCAGCAGTCCCTGGGCAGGGTCCTACGAGCAGTACTTC. Translated, it gives CASSPWAGSYEQYF.